This entry lists 27 T cell receptor beta chains sequenced from one sample in a study of blood T cell repertoires in COVID-19. Using immunoSEQ multiplex PCR, the repertoire was profiled, and TCRdb retains in-frame clones only, with some absent. Here the sample spans some 120,000 clones, about 83% being singletons. The sequencing sample was made of peripheral blood. The receptors derive from a man aged 55 to 69 with acute or convalescent COVID-19.

The chain joins TRBV9 to TRBJ2-3; 8 bases map to TRBD2. CDR3 length: 15 residues. Germline lookup yields CDR1 SGDLS and CDR2 YYNGEE. Unmatched junction bases numbered 6, after V lost 3 bases and J lost 3 bases. CDR3 protein: CASSATSGGTDTQYF. The CDR3 DNA sequence: TGTGCCAGCAGCGCAACTAGCGGAGGGACAGATACGCAGTATTTT.

This clone was observed many times. J is TRBJ1-6 and V is TRBV2; D is uncertain. Germline CDR1 reads SNHLY; CDR2 reads FYNNEI. Deletions cut 5 bases from V and 9 bases from J, with 11 bases between. The CDR3 covers 13 residues. As DNA, the CDR3 is TGTGCCAGCAGTTCCGACCACAGTTCACCCCTCCACTTT. It specifies CASSSDHSSPLHF. Complete variable domain (other parts from reference TRBV2 and TRBJ1-6): EPEVTQTPSHQVTQMGQEVILRCVPISNHLYFYWYRQILGQKVEFLVSFYNNEISEKSEIFDDQFSVERPDGSNFTLKIRSTKLEDSAMYFCASSSDHSSPLHFGNGTRLTVT.

The chain uses TRBV3-1 (or the pseudogene TRBV3-2) and TRBJ2-1; weak D call: TRBD1 (6 bases). The CDR3 sequence is 15 residues long. V lost 0 bases, J lost 1 base, and 7 bases lay in between. Germline V gives CDR1 LGHDT, CDR2 YNNKEL (reference sequence). Here the CDR3 DNA reads TGTGCCAGCAGCCAAGACCAGGGGTCCTACAATGAGCAGTTCTTC. Translation gives CASSQDQGSYNEQFF.

The rearrangement uses TRBV25-1 and TRBJ1-1; 9 nucleotides line up with TRBD1. Germline assignment: CDR1 MGHDK and CDR2 SYGVNS. Trimming at V came to 1 base and at J to 6 bases, leaving 6 bases not matched to a gene. This CDR3 contains 15 residues. CDR3 bases: TGTGCCAGCAGTGAATTATGGGACAGGGCGCCTGAAGCTTTCTTT. It yields the protein CASSELWDRAPEAFF.

The J gene is TRBJ2-7, the V gene TRBV29-1, with D possibly being TRBD2 (5 bases). The germline CDR1 and CDR2 sequences are SQVTM and ANQGSEA. The CDR3 is made up of 11 amino acids. V was pared by 5 bases and J by 4 bases, with 9 bases between. The CDR3 loop is CSVYSGYEQYF. CDR3 in DNA: TGCAGCGTTTACAGCGGTTACGAGCAGTACTTC.

The chain couples TRBV24-1 to TRBJ2-3, with 8 bases identical to TRBD1. J was trimmed by 2 bases and V by 3 bases; bases with no gene match: 3. In germline, CDR1 is KGHDR, CDR2 SFDVKD. The CDR3 spans 15 residues. The CDR3 sequence: CATSDGTGPTDTQYF. CDR3 in DNA: TGTGCCACCAGTGATGGGACAGGACCCACAGATACGCAGTATTTT.

The chain links TRBV19 to TRBJ2-7, with 9 bases matching TRBD2. With 5 bases clipped from V and 5 bases from J, the junction kept 4 bases outside the gene matches. Germline CDR1 reads LNHDA; CDR2 reads SQIVND (reference sequence). The CDR3 totals 13 residues. For the CDR3, the DNA is TGTGCCAGTAGTCTAGGACTAGCGAACGAGCAGTACTTC. Amino acids: CASSLGLANEQYF.

CDR3 in DNA: TGCGCCAGCAGCTCTTACCAGACAGGGAGCTCCTATAATTCACCCCTCCACTTT. Translating it yields CASSSYQTGSSYNSPLHF. This sequence joins TRBV5-1 and TRBJ1-6; 7 bases map to TRBD1. The CDR3 contains 18 residues. CDR1 and CDR2 (germline): SGHRS, YFSETQ. The V and J ends lost 3 bases and 0 bases, in that order; junction bases with no gene match: 9.

This clone was detected only once. The V call is TRBV9, the J call TRBJ2-7; the match to TRBD2 covers 9 bases. This CDR3 contains 15 residues. Trimming removed 0 bases from V and 5 bases from J; junction bases left unmatched: 6. The germline gives CDR1 SGDLS, CDR2 YYNGEE. This CDR3 reads CASSVAGTSTHEQYF. The DNA of the CDR3 is TGTGCCAGCAGCGTAGCCGGGACTAGCACGCACGAGCAGTACTTC.

The chain recombines TRBV14 with TRBJ2-2; a possible D gene is TRBD2 (6 bases). The CDR3 spans 15 residues. The ends were cut back, 3 bases at V and 5 bases at J, with 13 bases in the middle. CDR1 is SGHDN and CDR2 is FVKESK in the germline V gene. CDR3 region: CASSQRFGGTGELFF. The CDR3 nucleotides are TGTGCCAGCAGCCAGCGTTTCGGGGGAACCGGGGAGCTGTTTTTT. Combining the CDR3 with reference TRBV14 and TRBJ2-2 gives the whole variable domain EAGVTQFPSHSVIEKGQTVTLRCDPISGHDNLYWYRRVMGKEIKFLLHFVKESKQDESGMPNNRFLAERTGGTYSTLKVQPAELEDSGVYFCASSQRFGGTGELFFGEGSRLTVL.

The V and J genes are TRBV6-1 and TRBJ1-1; unclear D gene. V was pared by 2 bases and J by 1 base, with 11 bases between. Germline V gene lookup returns CDR1 MNHNS and CDR2 SASEGT. The CDR3 is 15 amino acids. CDR3 nucleotides: TGTGCCAGCAGTGAAAATGGGCACCAGAACACTGAAGCTTTCTTT. Its protein product is CASSENGHQNTEAFF.

This sequence joins TRBV28 and TRBJ1-6; 8 bases fit TRBD1. Germline-derived CDR1 and CDR2 are MDHEN and SYDVKM. CDR3 length: 15 amino acids. The J segment lost 8 bases and the V segment lost 5 bases, leaving 8 bases of the junction unmatched. In nucleotides, the CDR3 is TGTGCCAGCAGTCCACGGACAGGGAAGGATTCACCCCTCCACTTT. Translated: CASSPRTGKDSPLHF.

This chain links TRBV15 with TRBJ2-4, with a possible D match to TRBD1 (7 bases). The CDR3 covers 18 residues. Between the trimmed V and J ends, which lost 2 bases and 1 base, there was a span of 18 bases. Germline values: CDR1 LNHNV, CDR2 YYDKDF (reference sequence). The CDR3 loop reads CATSRTFPGGSAKNIQYF. DNA of the CDR3: TGTGCCACCAGCAGAACGTTTCCAGGGGGGTCGGCCAAAAACATTCAGTACTTC. The whole variable domain, remainder taken from reference TRBV15 and TRBJ2-4, is DAMVIQNPRYQVTQFGKPVTLSCSQTLNHNVMYWYQQKSSQAPKLLFHYYDKDFNNEADTPDNFQSRRPNTSFCFLDIRSPGLGDTAMYLCATSRTFPGGSAKNIQYFGAGTRLSVL.

This clone has only a few counts. The chain carries TRBV28 and TRBJ2-7; a possible D gene is TRBD2 (6 bases). Trimming pared 3 bases from V and 6 bases from J, leaving 12 bases between. The V gene's germline CDR1 is MDHEN and CDR2 SYDVKM. This CDR3 has 13 amino acids. CDR3 amino acids: CASSLGQGGEQYF. CDR3 bases: TGTGCCAGCAGTTTGGGGCAGGGAGGCGAGCAGTACTTC.

The chain is built from TRBV3-1 (or the pseudogene TRBV3-2) and TRBJ2-3; 9 positions match TRBD2. The CDR3 is made up of 17 amino acids. After removal of 5 bases from V and 4 bases from J, the junction contained 13 bases not matched to a gene. The germline gives CDR1 LGHDT, CDR2 YNNKEL (reference sequence). CDR3 bases: TGTGCCAGCAGCTCCCGAGTAGCGGGAGTGAATGCAGATACGCAGTATTTT. This sequence encodes CASSSRVAGVNADTQYF.

The rearrangement links TRBV5-4 to TRBJ2-3; the match to TRBD2 covers 11 bases. Germline assignment: CDR1 SGHNT and CDR2 YYREEE (reference sequence). V gave up 4 bases and J gave up 0 bases; unmatched junction bases: 13. This CDR3 spans 19 amino acids. The CDR3 here is CASSPARSSGRASTDTQYF. DNA for the CDR3: TGTGCCAGCAGCCCAGCCCGGAGTAGCGGGAGGGCGAGCACAGATACGCAGTATTTT.

V gene TRBV19 combines with J gene TRBJ1-1; no reliable D call. In germline, CDR1 is LNHDA, CDR2 SQIVND (reference sequence). Trimming took off 7 bases at V and 3 bases at J, with 15 bases between the two ends. This CDR3 region has 14 residues. The CDR3 here is CASTTGRKDTEAFF. The CDR3 nucleotides read TGTGCCAGTACCACCGGGAGAAAGGACACTGAAGCTTTCTTT.

V gene TRBV2 combines with J gene TRBJ2-7; the match to TRBD1 covers 7 bases. Germline V lookup: CDR1 SNHLY, CDR2 FYNNEI. Trimming at V came to 2 bases and at J to 6 bases, leaving 7 bases not matched to a gene. The CDR3 has 14 residues. DNA of the CDR3: TGTGCCAGCAGTGAAACAGGGGAAGTACTCGAGCAGTACTTC. Translation: CASSETGEVLEQYF.

This chain links TRBV19 with TRBJ2-7; D possibly corresponds to TRBD1 (6 bases). This CDR3 spans 15 amino acids. CDR1 and CDR2 from the germline V gene are LNHDA and SQIVND (reference sequence). Trimming removed 5 bases at V and 2 bases at J, with 16 bases between. The CDR3 is CASSPPGALPYEQYF. DNA for the CDR3: TGTGCCAGTAGTCCCCCAGGGGCTCTCCCCTACGAGCAGTACTTC.

The chain has TRBV7-2 and TRBJ2-7; no reliable D call. With 5 bases removed from V and 7 bases from J, the gap between germline ends came to 15 bases. CDR3 length equals 13 residues. Germline V gives CDR1 SGHTA, CDR2 FQGNSA. The CDR3 nucleotides are TGTGCCAGCAGCGCCTCTAGAGAACGAGAGCAGTACTTC. Protein: CASSASREREQYF.

V usage is TRBV30 and J usage is TRBJ2-7; 11 bases map to TRBD2. The CDR3 runs to 16 residues. Germline CDR1 reads GTSNPN; CDR2 reads SVGIG (reference sequence). V lost 1 base and J lost 5; bases outside the gene matches: 10. The CDR3 region has the DNA TGTGCCTGGAGTGCCACCGGGACTAGCGGCCTTCACGAGCAGTACTTC. This gives the protein CAWSATGTSGLHEQYF.

This rearrangement joins TRBV19 to TRBJ1-1, with 12 bases identical to TRBD1. CDR1 and CDR2 (germline): LNHDA, SQIVND (reference sequence). V lost 6 bases, J lost 4 bases, and 9 bases stayed unmatched. The CDR3 runs to 16 residues. CDR3 sequence: CASSPGQGASSTEAFF. As DNA, the CDR3 is TGTGCCAGTAGCCCGGGACAGGGGGCTTCGAGCACTGAAGCTTTCTTT. The variable domain in full, completed from reference TRBV19 and TRBJ1-1, reads DGGITQSPKYLFRKEGQNVTLSCEQNLNHDAMYWYRQDPGQGLRLIYYSQIVNDFQKGDIAEGYSVSREKKESFPLTVTSAQKNPTAFYLCASSPGQGASSTEAFFGQGTRLTVV.

This chain links TRBV29-1 with TRBJ1-5, with D tentatively TRBD1 (5 bases). CDR3 size: 12 residues. The V end lost 4 bases, the J end lost 9 bases, and 13 bases lay between the germline ends. Germline CDR1 SQVTM, CDR2 ANQGSEA. CDR3 protein: CSVAEGPGPQHF. In DNA form, the CDR3 reads TGCAGCGTTGCGGAGGGACCGGGGCCCCAGCATTTT.

The chain is built from TRBV5-1 and TRBJ2-7; 9 positions match TRBD1. Germline V lookup: CDR1 SGHRS, CDR2 YFSETQ. Trimming at V came to 2 bases and at J to 4 bases, leaving 4 bases not matched to a gene. The CDR3 is 14 residues long. CDR3 sequence (DNA): TGCGCCAGCAGCTTATGGACAGGGGAGTACGAGCAGTACTTC. The encoded protein is CASSLWTGEYEQYF.

This chain uses TRBV7-2 with TRBJ1-5; possible D gene TRBD1, 5 bases. Germline-derived CDR1 and CDR2 are SGHTA and FQGNSA. The V end was cut by 1 base, the J end by 6 bases, with 16 bases between. CDR3 length: 16 amino acids. The chain's CDR3 is CASSLGGPQVGQPQHF. Here the CDR3 DNA reads TGTGCCAGCAGCTTAGGGGGCCCCCAGGTGGGTCAGCCCCAGCATTTT.

This rearrangement joins TRBV6-8 to TRBJ2-2; no definite D call. CDR1 and CDR2 from the germline V gene are MNHGY and SAAAGT. The CDR3 runs 15 residues. Trimming took 3 bases from V and 1 from J, leaving 9 bases between them. The CDR3 reads CASSYVAVNTGELFF. The CDR3 DNA follows: TGTGCCAGCAGTTATGTAGCTGTGAACACCGGGGAGCTGTTTTTT.

V usage is TRBV28 and J usage is TRBJ2-3; 8 positions match TRBD1. Germline loops: CDR1 MDHEN, CDR2 SYDVKM. The junction had 7 bases not matched to a gene; V was cut back by 3 bases and J by 5 bases. The CDR3 length is 15 residues. CDR3 in DNA: TGTGCCAGCAGTTTCCAAAACGACAGGGGAGATACGCAGTATTTT. Protein sequence: CASSFQNDRGDTQYF.